Following are 2 T cell receptor beta chains from one sample sequenced in a study of shared clonotypes between healthy human individuals. TCRdb's table, derived via immunoSEQ multiplex PCR, lists solely in-frame clones and lacks some. The sample records 450,000 to 600,000 clones, 79% being singletons. Sequencing used PBMCs. Receptors were obtained from a middle-aged woman in good health. Some clones in this sample may be carry-over from other donors' samples.

This chain connects TRBV6-5 to TRBJ2-7; 7 bases align to TRBD1. The trim removed 4 bases at V and 4 bases at J, leaving 10 bases unmatched. This CDR3 region has 15 residues. Germline assignment: CDR1 MNHEY and CDR2 SVGAGI. CDR3 in amino acids: CASSFTGTVSYEQYF. The CDR3 DNA is TGTGCCAGCAGTTTTACCGGGACAGTATCGTACGAGCAGTACTTC.

This sequence joins TRBV5-5 and TRBJ2-2; TRBD1 matches 8 bases. Germline V gene sequence: CDR1 SGHKS, CDR2 YYEKEE (reference sequence). V lost 4 bases to trimming and J lost 6 bases; unmatched junction nucleotides: 17. This CDR3 is built from 18 residues. The CDR3 protein is CASSLTGRGQGVPGELFF. The CDR3 DNA is TGTGCCAGCAGCCTCACCGGCAGGGGGCAAGGTGTCCCCGGGGAGCTGTTTTTT.